This TCR beta chain was recovered during a study of identical twins. Germline V gives CDR1 LGHDT, CDR2 YNNKEL (reference sequence). After removal of 2 bases from V and 2 bases from J, the junction contained 3 bases not matched to a gene. CDR3 length: 16 residues. In its sample, this clonotype was seen many times. Template switching created a universal primer site, and the cDNA included unique molecular identifiers. TCRdb redid the calling of the 5' RACE reads with MiXCR, one entry per CDR3 protein. Of roughly 570,000 distinct CDR3 sequences listed, over 8.5% are singletons. A further study also used this sample, focusing on yellow fever vaccine responses in identical twins.

The sequenced sample was PBMCs. This clonotype was sampled from a woman younger than 30 in good health. The chain links TRBV3-1 to TRBJ2-3; 11 nucleotides align to TRBD2. The CDR3 here is CASSQLAGGNTDTQYF. In DNA, the CDR3 is TGTGCCAGCAGCCAACTAGCGGGGGGTAACACAGATACGCAGTATTTT.